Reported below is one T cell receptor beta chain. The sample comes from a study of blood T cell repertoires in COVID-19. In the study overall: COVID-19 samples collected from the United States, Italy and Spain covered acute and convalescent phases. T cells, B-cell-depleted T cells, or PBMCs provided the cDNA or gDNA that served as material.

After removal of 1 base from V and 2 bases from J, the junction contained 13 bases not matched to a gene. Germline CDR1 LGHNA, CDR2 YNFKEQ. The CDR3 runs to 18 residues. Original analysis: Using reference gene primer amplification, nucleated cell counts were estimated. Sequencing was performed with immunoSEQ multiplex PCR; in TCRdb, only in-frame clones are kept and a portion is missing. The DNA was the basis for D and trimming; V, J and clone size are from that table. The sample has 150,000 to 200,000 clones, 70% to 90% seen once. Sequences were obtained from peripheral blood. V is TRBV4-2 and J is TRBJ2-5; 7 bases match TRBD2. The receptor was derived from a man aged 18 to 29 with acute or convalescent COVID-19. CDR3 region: CASSQVPALGGGQETQYF. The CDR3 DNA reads TGTGCCAGCAGCCAAGTTCCTGCCCTAGGCGGGGGACAAGAGACCCAGTACTTC.